This is a list of T cell receptor beta chains from one sample in a study of T cells of healthy individuals. TCRdb used MiXCR to reprocess the 5' RACE reads, holding one entry per CDR3 protein. The sample shows around 98,000 distinct CDR3 sequences, around 17% of them seen only once. The receptors here all came from a human donor in good health. Both conserved end residues are part of each CDR3. D genes are given only for firm matches. Expanded clones are given a class, and other clones once, few, many or no size at all.

NA TRBJ2-1 16 TRBV4-1 few TGCGCCAGCAGCCAGCTTCCCGAAAGCTCCTACAATGAGCAGTTCTTC CASSQLPESSYNEQFF
NA TRBJ2-1 14 TRBV4-3 NA TGCGCCAGTCGCCAGGGGTCGGTAAGCAATGAGCAGTTCTTC CASRQGSVSNEQFF
NA TRBJ2-3 18 TRBV7-9 NA TGTGCCAGCAGCTCCACGGGGTCAAAAGGGCCCCGCACAGATACGCAGTATTTT CASSSTGSKGPRTDTQYF
NA TRBJ2-5 13 TRBV28 few TGTGCCAGCAGTTTAGGACCCTTCGGGACCCAGTACTTC CASSLGPFGTQYF
NA TRBJ1-1 14 TRBV4-3 NA TGCGCCAGCAGAGAAACAGGGTATAGAACTGAAGCTTTCTTT CASRETGYRTEAFF
NA TRBJ2-5 11 TRBV20-1 few TGCAGTGCTCCCCCACACGAGACCCAGTACTTC CSAPPHETQYF
NA TRBJ2-6 14 TRBV6-5 NA TGTGCCAGCAGGGCCCGCTCTGGGGCCAACGTCCTGACTTTC CASRARSGANVLTF
NA TRBJ2-7 14 TRBV29-1 many TGCAGCGTTGAAGACGTTCAGGGAGAACTCGGGCAGTACTTC CSVEDVQGELGQYF
NA TRBJ1-2 14 TRBV6-5 NA TGTGCCAGCAGTTACTCCGGGGGGACCTATGGCTACACCTTC CASSYSGGTYGYTF
TRBD1 TRBJ1-1 16 TRBV2 NA TGTGCCAGCAGTGGCAGCCCCCGGCAGGGGGATGTTGAAGCTTTCTTT CASSGSPRQGDVEAFF
NA TRBJ2-7 15 TRBV4-3 few TGCGCCAGCAGCTATACTACAGGTCAGGGCTACGAGCAGTACTTC CASSYTTGQGYEQYF
NA TRBJ2-5 14 TRBV9 many TGTGCCAGCAGCGTACAGCCAGGGCAAGAGACCCAGTACTTC CASSVQPGQETQYF
NA TRBJ2-5 13 TRBV20-1 many TGCAGTGTTCGGGATACAGGGGACTGGACCCAGTACTTC CSVRDTGDWTQYF
NA TRBJ1-2 15 TRBV4-2 few TGTGCCAGCAGCCAAGATGCGATACCTGACGGTGGCTACACCTTC CASSQDAIPDGGYTF
NA TRBJ2-3 13 TRBV7-2 NA TGTGCCAGCAGCTTAGTGGGCACAGATACGCAGTATTTT CASSLVGTDTQYF
TRBD2 TRBJ2-3 15 TRBV6-4 NA TGTGCCAGCAGTGTTCGAGCGGGAGCAACAGATACGCAGTATTTT CASSVRAGATDTQYF
NA TRBJ2-5 13 TRBV7-9 many TGTGCCAGCAGCTCTACTAGAAAAGAGACCCAGTACTTC CASSSTRKETQYF
NA TRBJ1-5 15 TRBV20-1 NA TGCAGTGCCCTAGACGGACCTTATAGCAATCAGCCCCAGCATTTT CSALDGPYSNQPQHF
NA TRBJ2-3 15 TRBV5-1 NA TGCGCCAGCACCTTCCTCCCAGGAGGGGCAGATACGCAGTATTTT CASTFLPGGADTQYF
NA TRBJ2-2 16 TRBV4-1 few TGCGCCAGCAGCCAAGTTAATACAGCCAACACCGGGGAGCTGTTTTTT CASSQVNTANTGELFF
TRBD1 TRBJ1-1 16 TRBV9 NA TGTGCCAGCAGCGTAGCCTCTCATGACAGGGGGACTGAAGCTTTCTTT CASSVASHDRGTEAFF
NA TRBJ2-4 16 TRBV27 NA TGTGCCAGCAGTTCCGCGAACCTCGGGGGGCGCCGACTTCAGTACTTC CASSSANLGGRRLQYF
TRBD2 TRBJ2-7 16 TRBV7-2 NA TGTGCCAGCAGCATAAGGACTAGCGGGACGGCCTACGAGCAGTACTTC CASSIRTSGTAYEQYF
TRBD2 TRBJ2-5 16 TRBV20-1 NA TGCAGTGCTAGAGATCCCCTAGCGGGAGCCCAAGAGACCCAGTACTTC CSARDPLAGAQETQYF
NA TRBJ2-5 15 TRBV20-1 few TGCAGTGCTAGCCCCCAGGGACTCACCCTGGAGACCCAGTACTTC CSASPQGLTLETQYF
NA TRBJ2-7 16 TRBV15 few TGTGCCACCAGCAGAGATCGACCCGGGACTCACTACGAGCAGTACTTC CATSRDRPGTHYEQYF
NA TRBJ2-3 12 TRBV20-1 many TGCAGTGAATCGGGAGCCACAGATACGCAGTATTTT CSESGATDTQYF
NA TRBJ2-1 15 TRBV28 NA TGTGCCAGCAGTTTATTGAGGGGGGACAGATCCGAGCAGTTCTTC CASSLLRGDRSEQFF
NA TRBJ1-1 12 TRBV12-3/TRBV12-4 NA TGTGCCAGCAGTTGGGGGTCGGGGAAAGCTTTCTTT CASSWGSGKAFF
TRBD2 TRBJ2-1 18 TRBV4-1 few TGCGCCAGCAGCCGAAGCCGGATCCAGCGGGGATTCTACAATGAGCAGTTCTTC CASSRSRIQRGFYNEQFF
NA TRBJ2-7 14 TRBV3-1 NA TGTGCCAGCAGCACTCGGGACGCTACCTACGAGCAGTACTTC CASSTRDATYEQYF
TRBD2 TRBJ2-1 17 TRBV15 NA TGTGCCACCAGCAGATTGGGACTAGCGGGGGGTAAAAATGAGCAGTTCTTC CATSRLGLAGGKNEQFF
NA TRBJ2-7 13 TRBV28 many TGTGCCAGCAGTTTTAACTCTGGGGTTAGCAGGTACTTC CASSFNSGVSRYF
TRBD1 TRBJ2-7 15 TRBV11-1 NA TGTGCCAGCAGCCCGGGACAGGGAAGAAACTACGAGCAGTACTTC CASSPGQGRNYEQYF
TRBD1 TRBJ1-6 16 TRBV4-3 many TGCGCCAGCAGCCAAGATTACGGGACAGGGTTTTCACCCCTCCACTTT CASSQDYGTGFSPLHF
NA TRBJ2-2 15 TRBV7-2 few TGTGCCAGCAGCTTAGGCAGGGGGAACACCGGGGAGCTGTTTTTT CASSLGRGNTGELFF
NA TRBJ2-3 13 TRBV4-3 NA TGCGCCAGCAGCCCCGGGGTCACAGATACGCAGTATTTT CASSPGVTDTQYF
NA TRBJ1-1 13 TRBV11-1 NA TGTGCCAGCAGCTTAGACAGGGACACTGAAGCTTTCTTT CASSLDRDTEAFF
NA TRBJ2-1 16 TRBV4-1 few TGCGCCAGCAGCCAACTGGATCTTTTAGTCTACAATGAGCAGTTCTTC CASSQLDLLVYNEQFF
NA TRBJ2-1 15 TRBV14 NA TGTGCCAGCAGCCAATTCGGGACATTCATCAATGAGCAGTTCTTC CASSQFGTFINEQFF
NA TRBJ1-2 14 TRBV12-3/TRBV12-4 many TGTGCCAGCAGCGGGGGGCTCACCAACTATGGCTACACCTTC CASSGGLTNYGYTF
NA TRBJ2-7 9 TRBV6-4 NA TGTGCCAACCACTACGAGCAGTACTTC CANHYEQYF
NA TRBJ2-5 15 TRBV12-3/TRBV12-4 few TGTGCCAGCAGTTTCGGCGGAAGAGGGGAAGAGACCCAGTACTTC CASSFGGRGEETQYF
NA TRBJ1-5 17 TRBV20-1 few TGCAGTGCCCCTGGGGCAGAAAGCATATATGGCAATCAGCCCCAGCATTTT CSAPGAESIYGNQPQHF
NA TRBJ1-1 15 TRBV12-3/TRBV12-4 medium-sized TGTGCCAGCAGTACTCCCCAGGGGATGGACACTGAAGCTTTCTTT CASSTPQGMDTEAFF
NA TRBJ1-6 13 TRBV12-3/TRBV12-4 NA TGTGCCAGCAGTTTAAGAAGGGTACCACCCCTCCACTTT CASSLRRVPPLHF
TRBD1 TRBJ1-2 13 TRBV27 many TGTGCCAGCAGTTTAGCAGGGGGCGGTGGCTACACCTTC CASSLAGGGGYTF
NA TRBJ1-2 12 TRBV20-1 few TGCAGTGCTAGAGGGGGGGGCTATGGCTACACCTTC CSARGGGYGYTF
NA TRBJ1-4 13 TRBV20-1 NA TGCAGTGCTAGAGACGCAACTAATGAAAAACTGTTTTTT CSARDATNEKLFF
NA TRBJ2-2 16 TRBV7-5 few NA CISVPEAPRGAGELFF
TRBD2 TRBJ2-3 16 TRBV18 few TGTGCCAGCTCACCACCCTCTAGCGGGGGTTCGAATACGCAGTATTTT CASSPPSSGGSNTQYF
TRBD2 TRBJ2-1 16 TRBV20-1 many TGCAGTGGCCTCGGGGGAGCGGGGGACTCCTACAATGAGCAGTTCTTC CSGLGGAGDSYNEQFF